The 9 T cell receptor beta chains below were found in one sample sequenced in a study of blood T cell repertoires in COVID-19. Repertoires were generated with immunoSEQ multiplex PCR, while TCRdb's copy carries only in-frame clones and drops some. The sample lists 90,000 to 130,000 clones; roughly 86% were seen once. The sample was peripheral blood. All receptors derive from a man in his forties with acute or convalescent COVID-19.

This clone has just a few counts. The chain employs TRBV7-2 and TRBJ1-1; D perhaps matches TRBD1 (6 bases). This CDR3 is built from 14 residues. CDR1 is SGHTA, CDR2 FQGNSA, per germline. Trimming shortened V by 5 bases and J by 5 bases, and 15 bases separated the two germline ends. The CDR3 DNA sequence: TGTGCCAGCAGCCCAGGGGCTGGGTTTACTGAAGCTTTCTTT. Encoded protein: CASSPGAGFTEAFF.

The J gene is TRBJ2-7, the V gene TRBV13, with 8 bases lining up with TRBD2. The CDR3 contains 15 residues. Germline V gene lookup returns CDR1 PRHDT and CDR2 FYEKMQ (reference sequence). V lost 5 bases and J lost 5; bases outside the gene matches: 11. This CDR3 is CASSQLTSEIDEQYF. The CDR3 nucleotides are TGTGCCAGCAGCCAACTGACTAGCGAGATAGACGAGCAGTACTTC.

The CDR3 sequence is CASSFGTGITEAFF. The CDR3 bases are TGTGCCAGTAGTTTCGGGACAGGGATTACTGAAGCTTTCTTT. This chain connects TRBV19 to TRBJ1-1; 9 nucleotides line up with TRBD1. The ends lost 5 bases at V and 5 bases at J; junction bases unmatched: 6. The CDR3 is made up of 14 amino acids. CDR1 is LNHDA, CDR2 SQIVND, per germline (reference sequence).

The chain couples TRBV30 to TRBJ1-4, with D possibly matching TRBD1 (5 bases). Trimming stripped 2 bases from V and 8 bases from J, with 21 bases between. Per germline, CDR1 GTSNPN and CDR2 SVGIG (reference sequence). The CDR3 is 16 amino acids. The CDR3 region is CAWSRLGQAGMEKLFF. For the CDR3, the DNA is TGTGCCTGGAGTCGCCTGGGGCAGGCTGGGATGGAAAAACTGTTTTTT.

The CDR3 protein is CASSLLTGWNSPLHF. CDR3 nucleotide sequence: TGTGCCAGCAGTCTCCTGACAGGGTGGAATTCACCCCTCCACTTT. V is TRBV5-6 and J is TRBJ1-6; 7 bases match TRBD1. This CDR3 comprises 15 residues. V shed 5 bases and J 7 bases; nucleotides not matched to a gene: 9. Germline assignment: CDR1 SGHDT and CDR2 YYEEEE.

The chain links TRBV5-1 to TRBJ2-3; TRBD2 agrees at 8 bases. The CDR3 is made up of 14 amino acids. Trimming at V came to 1 base and at J to 4 bases, leaving 2 bases not matched to a gene. Germline CDR1 is SGHRS and CDR2 is YFSETQ. Here the CDR3 reads CASSLNGRADTQYF. Written as DNA, the CDR3 is TGCGCCAGCAGCTTGAACGGGAGGGCAGATACGCAGTATTTT.

The V call is TRBV7-9, the J call TRBJ2-7, with TRBD1 matching 7 bases. The CDR3 sequence is 15 residues long. Germline trimming cut 4 bases from V and 2 bases from J; bases unmatched to any gene: 8. Germline CDR1 and CDR2: SEHNR and FQNEAQ (reference sequence). CDR3 in DNA: TGTGCCAGCAGCTCCTCTCGGACAGGACCCTACGAGCAGTACTTC. Protein: CASSSSRTGPYEQYF.

This chain links TRBV18 with TRBJ2-3; the match to TRBD1 covers 8 bases. The junction had 6 bases not matched to a gene; V was cut back by 3 bases and J by 1 base. This CDR3 is built from 16 residues. Germline V lookup: CDR1 KGHSH, CDR2 LQKENI. DNA of the CDR3: TGTGCCAGCTCACCTGGGACAGGTATCCGCACAGATACGCAGTATTTT. Translation gives CASSPGTGIRTDTQYF.

There are a few counts of this clone. The chain links TRBV29-1 to TRBJ2-5; 9 bases are a match to TRBD2. The CDR3 runs to 14 residues. Germline loops: CDR1 SQVTM, CDR2 ANQGSEA. J lost 5 bases, V lost 2 bases, and 6 bases had no gene match. CDR3 sequence reads: CSVEWRGGRETQYF. The CDR3 nucleotides are TGCAGCGTTGAATGGCGGGGGGGCCGTGAGACCCAGTACTTC.